A single sample gave rise to the 27 T cell receptor beta chains below, sequenced in a study of T cell repertoires in cytomegalovirus infection. TCRdb reanalysed the reads using MiXCR and keeps one entry per CDR3 protein. The sample yields about 150,000 distinct CDR3 sequences, roughly 18% seen once. Sequenced: CD8+ T cells from PBMCs. These receptors were obtained from a human donor in good health (CMV status not recorded). Some clones in this sample may be carry-over from other donors' samples.

J is TRBJ1-3 and V is TRBV28; no clear D. The CDR3 contains 16 residues. V lost 3 bases and J 1 base, leaving 13 bases between the germline ends. Germline values: CDR1 MDHEN, CDR2 SYDVKM. For the CDR3, the DNA is TGTGCCAGCAGTTTTTTGACGGATCCTTCTGGAAACACCATATATTTT. Translation gives CASSFLTDPSGNTIYF.

This clonotype was observed a few times. This rearrangement joins TRBV7-9 to TRBJ1-4, with D perhaps matching TRBD1 (5 bases). The CDR3 contains 15 residues. Between the trimmed V and J ends, which lost 5 bases and 3 bases, there was a span of 13 bases. Germline lookup yields CDR1 SEHNR and CDR2 FQNEAQ (reference sequence). CDR3 nucleotides: TGTGCCAGCAGCAAAGGACCGGGGGCTAATGAAAAACTGTTTTTT. Its protein product is CASSKGPGANEKLFF.

This clonotype was seen only a few times. The J gene is TRBJ1-4, the V gene TRBV2; no clear D. The germline V gene has CDR1 SNHLY and CDR2 FYNNEI. With 2 bases removed from V and 2 bases from J, the gap between germline ends came to 9 bases. This CDR3 is built from 15 residues. Here the CDR3 DNA reads TGTGCCAGCAGTGAACTTACGGGGACTAATGAAAAACTGTTTTTT. Its translation is CASSELTGTNEKLFF.

A few counts support this clonotype. This chain joins TRBV10-3 and TRBJ1-5; 7 nucleotides agree with TRBD1. CDR1 ENHRY and CDR2 SYGVKD come from the germline V gene. The CDR3 spans 14 residues. The J segment lost 4 bases and the V segment lost 2 bases, leaving 2 bases of the junction unmatched. CDR3 sequence (DNA): TGTGCCATCAGTGAGGACAGGGAGAATCAGCCCCAGCATTTT. This sequence encodes CAISEDRENQPQHF.

The CDR3, as DNA: TGTGCCAGCAGCCCCGGACTAGCGGGAAACACAGATACGCAGTATTTT. This sequence encodes CASSPGLAGNTDTQYF. V is TRBV7-3 and J is TRBJ2-3; 12 positions match TRBD2. From germline, CDR1 is SGHTA and CDR2 FQGTGA. Trimming took 5 bases from V and 2 from J; bases not matched to a gene: 5. There are 16 residues in the CDR3. The full variable domain, completed using reference TRBV7-3 and TRBJ2-3, is GAGVSQTPSNKVTEKGKYVELRCDPISGHTALYWYRQSLGQGPEFLIYFQGTGAADDSGLPNDRFFAVRPEGSVSTLKIQRTERGDSAVYLCASSPGLAGNTDTQYFGPGTRLTVL.

This clonotype was seen only a few times. This chain uses TRBV27 with TRBJ2-1, with D uncertain. CDR1 is MNHEY and CDR2 is SMNVEV in the germline V gene (reference sequence). Trimming removed 2 bases at V and 2 bases at J, with 10 bases between. The CDR3 is 15 amino acids. For the CDR3, the DNA is TGTGCCAGCAGTTTACTTCCCCTGACCTACAATGAGCAGTTCTTC. It translates to CASSLLPLTYNEQFF.

The V gene is TRBV4-1, the J gene TRBJ2-7; D perhaps matches TRBD1 (6 bases). Trimming took 2 bases from V and 5 from J, leaving 16 bases between them. Germline V gives CDR1 MGHRA, CDR2 YSYEKL. CDR3 length: 15 amino acids. Here the CDR3 reads CASSQTGLYFDEQYF. The CDR3 nucleotides are TGCGCCAGCAGCCAAACAGGGTTATATTTCGACGAGCAGTACTTC.

The chain combines TRBV7-2 with TRBJ2-3; D is unclear. The germline V and J ends were trimmed by 0 bases and 3 bases, with 7 bases remaining between them. The CDR3 has 14 residues. Germline CDR1 and CDR2: SGHTA and FQGNSA. Here the CDR3 DNA reads TGTGCCAGCAGCTTAGCGAAAACTACAGATACGCAGTATTTT. Its translation is CASSLAKTTDTQYF.

The rearrangement links TRBV5-1 to TRBJ2-1; TRBD2 aligns across 7 bases. This CDR3 is 15 amino acids long. Germline CDR1 SGHRS, CDR2 YFSETQ. The V and J ends lost 3 bases and 3 bases, in that order; junction bases with no gene match: 6. The CDR3 spells CASSSDGGYYNEQFF. The DNA of the CDR3 is TGCGCCAGCAGCTCGGACGGGGGGTACTACAATGAGCAGTTCTTC. Looking up the rest from reference TRBV5-1 and TRBJ2-1 gives the full variable domain: KAGVTQTPRYLIKTRGQQVTLSCSPISGHRSVSWYQQTPGQGLQFLFEYFSETQRNKGNFPGRFSGRQFSNSRSEMNVSTLELGDSALYLCASSSDGGYYNEQFFGPGTRLTVL.

This clonotype was counted a few times. The rearrangement links TRBV6-5 to TRBJ2-1; D is perhaps TRBD2 (5 bases). Germline V gene lookup returns CDR1 MNHEY and CDR2 SVGAGI. The CDR3 sequence is 14 residues long. The V gene lost 6 bases and the J gene lost 0 bases, with 9 bases spanning the gap. The CDR3 spells CASSGLASYNEQFF. The CDR3 bases are TGTGCCAGCAGCGGACTGGCCTCCTACAATGAGCAGTTCTTC.

This clonotype was observed a handful of times. The chain recombines TRBV11-2 with TRBJ2-7; no firm D call. CDR1 is SGHAT and CDR2 is FQNNGV in the germline V gene. This CDR3 is built from 13 residues. Trimming pared 1 base from V and 4 bases from J, leaving 8 bases between. The CDR3 sequence is CASSLGILYEQYF. CDR3 in DNA: TGTGCCAGCAGCTTAGGGATCCTATACGAGCAGTACTTC.

This clonotype has only a few counts. The rearrangement joins TRBV28 to TRBJ2-7; 8 nucleotides line up with TRBD2. Trimming cost V 4 bases and J 2 bases; bases outside gene matches: 4. The CDR3 extends over 14 amino acids. Germline CDR1 and CDR2: MDHEN and SYDVKM. The CDR3 coding sequence is TGTGCCAGCAGTTCCAGCGGGAGTCCCTACGAGCAGTACTTC. Its protein product is CASSSSGSPYEQYF.

This clonotype occurred a few times. CDR3 in amino acids: CASSFNPGNEQFF. Here the CDR3 DNA reads TGTGCCAGCAGCTTTAATCCGGGGAATGAGCAGTTCTTC. The chain employs TRBV5-5 and TRBJ2-1; perhaps TRBD2 as D (5 bases). CDR1 and CDR2 (germline): SGHKS, YYEKEE (reference sequence). The length of the CDR3 is 13 residues. The V end lost 2 bases, the J end lost 7 bases, and 10 bases lay between the germline ends.

There are a few counts of this clonotype. The V call is TRBV5-6, the J call TRBJ2-7; weak D call: TRBD2 (5 bases). The CDR3 loop spans 13 amino acids. V lost 6 bases to trimming and J lost 1 base, with 11 bases between them. CDR1 is SGHDT, CDR2 YYEEEE, per germline. This CDR3 is CASTLEDSYEQYF. The CDR3 nucleotides are TGTGCCAGCACCCTGGAGGATTCCTACGAGCAGTACTTC.

The chain is built from TRBV7-6 and TRBJ1-5; D unclear. With 1 base removed from V and 3 bases from J, the gap between germline ends came to 13 bases. The CDR3 covers 16 residues. The germline CDR1 and CDR2 sequences are SGHVS and FNYEAQ. CDR3: CASSLGVATSNQPQHF. The CDR3 region has the DNA TGTGCCAGCAGCTTAGGGGTCGCCACCTCCAATCAGCCCCAGCATTTT.

The V and J genes are TRBV14 and TRBJ2-7, with a weak D call TRBD1 (5 bases). The CDR3 totals 13 residues. Germline-derived CDR1 and CDR2 are SGHDN and FVKESK. V dropped 4 bases and J dropped 6 bases, with 13 bases sitting between them. CDR3 amino acids: CASSRQDIREQYF. CDR3 bases: TGTGCCAGCAGCCGTCAGGACATCCGCGAGCAGTACTTC.

On this clonotype: At one end the junction does not follow the germline gene, possibly because of a read error. This rearrangement joins TRBV6-2 or TRBV6-3 to TRBJ2-1; D might be TRBD2 (6 bases). Germline assignment: CDR1 MNHEY and CDR2 SVGEGT. CDR3 size: 13 residues. The CDR3 loop reads CASSYVDYHEQFF. CDR3 nucleotide sequence: TGTGCCAGCAGTTACGTGGACTACCATGAGCAGTTCTTC.

This clonotype was seen more than once but under ten times. The genes are TRBV20-1 and TRBJ2-7; TRBD1 is a possible D gene (6 bases). This CDR3 contains 13 residues. The germline gives CDR1 DFQATT, CDR2 SNEGSKA (reference sequence). Trimming cost V 1 base and J 3 bases, with 10 bases left between them. The CDR3 here is CSARGRTDYEQYF. In DNA form, the CDR3 reads TGCAGTGCTAGAGGTCGGACAGACTACGAGCAGTACTTC.

The chain couples TRBV7-8 to TRBJ1-1, with 7 bases aligning to TRBD1. V lost 5 bases and J lost 5; bases outside the gene matches: 14. The CDR3 spans 16 residues. Germline V gene sequence: CDR1 SGHVS, CDR2 FQNEAQ. The CDR3 DNA is TGTGCCAGCAGCCTCCGACAGGGCCTAGGGGAAACTGAAGCTTTCTTT. This codes for CASSLRQGLGETEAFF. Looking up the rest from reference TRBV7-8 and TRBJ1-1 gives the full variable domain: GAGVSQSPRYKVAKRGQDVALRCDPISGHVSLFWYQQALGQGPEFLTYFQNEAQLDKSGLPSDRFFAERPEGSVSTLKIQRTQQEDSAVYLCASSLRQGLGETEAFFGQGTRLTVV.

The chain recombines TRBV28 with TRBJ1-4, with D maybe TRBD1 (6 bases). There are 13 residues in the CDR3. The germline gives CDR1 MDHEN, CDR2 SYDVKM. V lost 4 bases and J lost 5, with 8 bases in between. The CDR3 sequence: CASSYRDNEKLFF. CDR3 nucleotides: TGTGCCAGCAGTTACAGGGACAATGAAAAACTGTTTTTT.

This chain links TRBV6-5 with TRBJ1-6; D ambiguous. Trimming pared 11 bases from V and 2 bases from J, leaving 16 bases between. Germline V gene lookup returns CDR1 MNHEY and CDR2 SVGAGI. The length of the CDR3 is 15 residues. CDR3 region: CAGPTSLPYNSPLHF. DNA of the CDR3: TGTGCCGGTCCGACAAGTCTCCCCTATAATTCACCCCTCCACTTT.

Note on this clonotype: A single base separates this from a much larger clone, so it may be a read error. This CDR3 is missing its conserved last phenylalanine or tryptophan, likely due to a read error. This chain links TRBV28 with TRBJ2-7; D is undetermined. The germline CDR1 and CDR2 sequences are MDHEN and SYDVKM. Trimming removed 6 bases from V and 3 bases from J, with 6 bases in between. The length of the CDR3 is 11 residues. This chain's CDR3 is CASRISYEQYL. CDR3 in DNA: TGTGCCAGCAGGATTAGCTACGAGCAGTACCTC.

This clonotype turned up a few times. The chain couples TRBV7-9 to TRBJ2-7, with no clear D. Germline V gene sequence: CDR1 SEHNR, CDR2 FQNEAQ (reference sequence). V was shortened by 5 bases and J by 3 bases, with 11 bases between the two germline ends. The CDR3 covers 13 residues. The chain's CDR3 is CASSQNVIYEQYF. The CDR3 coding sequence is TGTGCCAGCAGCCAGAACGTAATCTACGAGCAGTACTTC.

The sample holds a few counts of this clonotype. The rearrangement uses TRBV7-8 and TRBJ2-1; TRBD2 matches at 12 bases. Germline CDR1 is SGHVS and CDR2 is FQNEAQ. The V segment lost 10 bases and the J segment 7 bases; nucleotides outside the gene matches: 11. This CDR3 has 15 amino acids. Written as DNA, the CDR3 is TGTGCCATTCACAAACAGGGACTAGCGGGTAATGAGCAGTTCTTC. This translates into CAIHKQGLAGNEQFF.

The table lists this clonotype with many counts. The chain carries TRBV7-2 and TRBJ2-7, with 10 bases matching TRBD2. The CDR3 is 15 residues long. The V gene end was trimmed by 5 bases and the J gene end by 2 bases; junction bases not matched to a gene: 6. Germline values: CDR1 SGHTA, CDR2 FQGNSA. The CDR3 bases are TGTGCCAGCAGCCCCCTAGCGGGGGAGGCCTACGAGCAGTACTTC. Its protein is CASSPLAGEAYEQYF.

This clonotype appeared a few times. V and J are TRBV10-2 and TRBJ2-1; 10 positions agree with TRBD2. The junction had 8 bases not matched to a gene; V was cut back by 4 bases and J by 8 bases. This CDR3 has 15 residues. The germline CDR1 and CDR2 sequences are WSHSY and SAAADI. The CDR3: CASSGVASGSDEQFF. DNA for the CDR3: TGCGCCAGCAGTGGCGTGGCTAGCGGGAGCGATGAGCAGTTCTTC.

This clonotype appeared a few times. The genes are TRBV7-3 and TRBJ2-5; no clear D. Trimming pared 5 bases from V and 2 bases from J, leaving 12 bases between. The CDR3 is 14 amino acids. CDR1 is SGHTA and CDR2 is FQGTGA in the germline V gene. CDR3 in DNA: TGTGCCAGCAGCATGGACGGTCTGCAAGAGACCCAGTACTTC. Translated: CASSMDGLQETQYF.